The rows below give T cell receptor beta chains drawn from one sample of a study of PD-1 blockade in classical Hodgkin lymphoma. The assay was immunoSEQ multiplex PCR, and TCRdb's table has in-frame clones only and misses some. The sample includes 37,000 or so clones, approximately 86% of them seen just once. Sequenced material: peripheral blood mononuclear cells (PBMCs), taken before the second cycle of nivolumab. These receptors all stem from a human donor with classical Hodgkin lymphoma. Each CDR3 is given with its conserved first and last residue. A D gene is named only where the DNA matches it firmly. Size tells how often a clone was seen (once, few, many) or the class of an expanded clone, and some rows leave it out.

>-|TRBV12-5|TRBJ1-5|TRBD1
TGTGCTAGTGGCCCCTACACCGGGACAGGACCTAATCAGCCCCAGCATTTT
CASGPYTGTGPNQPQHF
>-|TRBV19|TRBJ2-5|TRBD1
TGTGCCAGTAGTCCCAAGGACAGGGGGCGTTATCAAGAGACCCAGTACTTC
CASSPKDRGRYQETQYF
>once|TRBV5-6|TRBJ2-2|TRBD1
TGTGCCAGCAGCTTTGTTCCGGGACAGGTCTACTACGGGGAGCTGTTTTTT
CASSFVPGQVYYGELFF
>-|TRBV19|TRBJ2-1|TRBD2
TGTGCCAGTAGCTTCGGAACTAGCGGATTCAATGAGCAGTTCTTC
CASSFGTSGFNEQFF
>-|TRBV5-8|TRBJ1-1|-
TGTGCCAGCAGCCGTTCAGTGAACACTGAAGCTTTCTTT
CASSRSVNTEAFF
>-|TRBV7-2|TRBJ1-1|-
TGTGCCAGCAGCTTGCCCGGGACCAGGATTGCCTTGAACACTGAAGCTTTCTTT
CASSLPGTRIALNTEAFF
>-|TRBV12-5|TRBJ2-1|TRBD2
TGTGCTAGTGGTCCCCTTCCGGGAGGGAGGAATGAGCAGTTCTTC
CASGPLPGGRNEQFF
>-|TRBV9|TRBJ2-7|-
TGTGCCAGCAGCTGCGCGGACTTTGAGTGGTACGAGCAGTACTTC
CASSCADFEWYEQYF
>-|TRBV11-2|TRBJ1-5|-
TGTGCCAGCAGCTTAGTCGGCGGAGGTTCGGAGCCCCAGCATTTT
CASSLVGGGSEPQHF
>-|TRBV29-1|TRBJ1-3|-
TGCAGCGCGGCGCGGGACCCCTCTGGAAACACCATATATTTT
CSAARDPSGNTIYF
>-|TRBV9|TRBJ1-1|-
TGTGCCACCGGACAGCTAGACACTGAAGCTTTCTTT
CATGQLDTEAFF
>-|TRBV28|TRBJ1-5|TRBD1
TGTGCCAGCAGACCTGGACAGGGGGGACAGCCCCAGCATTTT
CASRPGQGGQPQHF
>-|TRBV2|TRBJ2-7|TRBD1
TGTGCCAGCAGTGAGGGGGACAGGGGAGTACTAGTCCCAACCTACGAGCAGTACTTC
CASSEGDRGVLVPTYEQYF
>-|TRBV5-1|TRBJ2-1|TRBD1
TGCGCCAGCAGCTTGGTTGGGACAGGGGGTGAAGTCTCCTACAATGAGCAGTTCTTC
CASSLVGTGGEVSYNEQFF
>-|TRBV28|TRBJ2-7|TRBD1
TGTGCCAGCAGTGCCCCGGGACAGGGGTTTAGAGGCGAGCAGTACTTC
CASSAPGQGFRGEQYF
>-|TRBV29-1|TRBJ2-1|TRBD2
TGCAGCGTTGGACGAGGACTAGCGGGACTTGAGCAGTTCTTC
CSVGRGLAGLEQFF
>-|TRBV2|TRBJ2-7|TRBD1
TGTGCCAGCAAGGGTACCGGACAGGGAAACTACGAGCAGTACTTC
CASKGTGQGNYEQYF
>once|TRBV7-8|TRBJ2-5|-
TGTGCCAGCAACCTCCTCGGGGAAGAGACCCAGTACTTC
CASNLLGEETQYF
>-|TRBV4-1|TRBJ2-3|TRBD2
TGCGCCAGCAGCCCTACGACTAGCGGGAACACAGATACGCAGTATTTT
CASSPTTSGNTDTQYF
>-|TRBV4-2|TRBJ2-3|TRBD2
TGTGCCAGCAGCCCGGGACTAGCGGGAAGAGGTGTAGATACGCAGTATTTT
CASSPGLAGRGVDTQYF
>-|TRBV5-4|TRBJ2-5|-
TGTGCCAGCAGCTTGGTATCAGGGAAGGAGACCCAGTACTTC
CASSLVSGKETQYF
>-|TRBV6-4|TRBJ2-1|TRBD1
TGTGCCAGCAGTGATTCCAGGACAGGAGGCTACAATGAGCAGTTCTTC
CASSDSRTGGYNEQFF
>-|TRBV2|TRBJ2-3|-
TGTGCCAGTAGGAGAATGACAGATACGCAGTATTTT
CASRRMTDTQYF
>-|TRBV27|TRBJ2-7|-
TGTGCCAGCAGTTTTGGGGACAACTCCTACGAGCAGTACTTC
CASSFGDNSYEQYF
>-|TRBV27|TRBJ2-7|-
TGTGCCAGCAGTTTAGAGTTGGGGGACCCCCGGGGCGAGCAGTACTTC
CASSLELGDPRGEQYF
>-|TRBV18|TRBJ2-3|-
TGTGCCAGCTCGCGACTCTACACAGATACGCAGTATTTT
CASSRLYTDTQYF
>-|TRBV27|TRBJ2-2|-
TGTGCCAGCAGTACCCGGACAGTGAACACCGGGGAGCTGTTTTTT
CASSTRTVNTGELFF
>-|TRBV7-3|TRBJ2-1|TRBD2
TGTGCCAGCAGCCGGGGACTAGCGGGAAACAATGAGCAGTTCTTC
CASSRGLAGNNEQFF
>once|TRBV6-5|TRBJ2-1|TRBD2
TGTGCCAGCAGTCTAGCGGGAGGGTTCAATGAGCAGTTCTTC
CASSLAGGFNEQFF
>-|TRBV6-1|TRBJ1-1|-
TGTGCCAGCAGTGAGTTGACGAACACTGAAGCTTTCTTT
CASSELTNTEAFF
>-|TRBV7-9|TRBJ2-3|-
TGTGCCACTACTTCAGATACGCAGTATTTT
CATTSDTQYF
>-|TRBV2|TRBJ2-1|-
TGTGCCAGCCTGAGTTTCCGTGAGCAGTTCTTC
CASLSFREQFF
>-|TRBV19|TRBJ1-2|-
TGTGCCAGTAGTGCCTTGGTAATGGGGTTTAACTATGGCTACACCTTC
CASSALVMGFNYGYTF
>-|TRBV9|TRBJ2-1|TRBD1
TGTGCCAGCAGCATCTACCGGGACAGCCTTAATGAGCAGTTCTTC
CASSIYRDSLNEQFF
>-|TRBV6-5|TRBJ2-5|TRBD2
TGTGCCAGCAGTTACTCCAGCGGGATTCGGGAGACCCAGTACTTC
CASSYSSGIRETQYF
>-|TRBV6-1|TRBJ2-7|TRBD1
TGTGCCAGTGAGGGGGCGTGGTACGAGCGGTACTTC
CASEGAWYERYF
>-|TRBV30|TRBJ2-7|TRBD1
TGTGCAGCTGACAGGGGGCTCTACGAGCAGTACTTC
CAADRGLYEQYF
>-|TRBV6-1|TRBJ1-1|-
TGTGCCAGCAGTGAATACAGGCCGGTCGGGTCTGAAGCTTTCTTT
CASSEYRPVGSEAFF
>-|TRBV2|TRBJ2-7|TRBD1
TGTGCCAGCAGTGAAGTAAAGGGGGCCCACTCCTACGAGCAGTACTTC
CASSEVKGAHSYEQYF
>-|TRBV2|TRBJ2-3|-
TGTGCCTCCCGGGGGAGCCAGGCAGATACGCAGTATTTT
CASRGSQADTQYF
>once|TRBV19|TRBJ2-1|TRBD2
TGTGCCAGTAGTATCCTGATTAGCGGGAGCTCCTACAATGAGCAGTTCTTC
CASSILISGSSYNEQFF
>-|TRBV5-1|TRBJ2-1|TRBD2
TGCGCCAGCAGCTTAATCGGGCGGGAGGGGTCCTACAATGAGCAGTTCTTC
CASSLIGREGSYNEQFF